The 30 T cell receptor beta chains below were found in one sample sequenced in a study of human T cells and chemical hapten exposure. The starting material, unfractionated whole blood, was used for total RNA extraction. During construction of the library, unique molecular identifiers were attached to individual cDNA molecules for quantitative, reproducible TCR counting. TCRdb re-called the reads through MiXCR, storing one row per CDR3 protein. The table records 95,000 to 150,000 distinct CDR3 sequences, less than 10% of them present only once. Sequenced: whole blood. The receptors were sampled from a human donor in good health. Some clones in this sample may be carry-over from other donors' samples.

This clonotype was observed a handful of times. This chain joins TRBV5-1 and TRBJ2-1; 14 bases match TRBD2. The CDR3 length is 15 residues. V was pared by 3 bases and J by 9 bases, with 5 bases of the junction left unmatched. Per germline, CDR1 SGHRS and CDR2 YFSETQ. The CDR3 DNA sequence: TGCGCCAGCAGCTCGGGACTAGCGGGAGCGGGTGAGCAGTTCTTC. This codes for CASSSGLAGAGEQFF. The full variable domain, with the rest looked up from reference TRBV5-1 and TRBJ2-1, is KAGVTQTPRYLIKTRGQQVTLSCSPISGHRSVSWYQQTPGQGLQFLFEYFSETQRNKGNFPGRFSGRQFSNSRSEMNVSTLELGDSALYLCASSSGLAGAGEQFFGPGTRLTVL.

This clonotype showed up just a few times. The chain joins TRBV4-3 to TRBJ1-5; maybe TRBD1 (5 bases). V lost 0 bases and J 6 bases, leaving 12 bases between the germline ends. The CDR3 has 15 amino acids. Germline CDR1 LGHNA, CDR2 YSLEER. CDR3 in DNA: TGCGCCAGCAGCCAAGATCGGGCAGGGCTTCAGCCCCAGCATTTT. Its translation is CASSQDRAGLQPQHF.

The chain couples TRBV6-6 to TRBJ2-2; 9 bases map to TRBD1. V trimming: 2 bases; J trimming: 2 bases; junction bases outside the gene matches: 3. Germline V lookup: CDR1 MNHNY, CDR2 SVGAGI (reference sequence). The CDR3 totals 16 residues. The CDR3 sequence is CASSYGTGPNTGELFF. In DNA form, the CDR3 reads TGTGCCAGCAGTTACGGGACAGGGCCCAACACCGGGGAGCTGTTTTTT.

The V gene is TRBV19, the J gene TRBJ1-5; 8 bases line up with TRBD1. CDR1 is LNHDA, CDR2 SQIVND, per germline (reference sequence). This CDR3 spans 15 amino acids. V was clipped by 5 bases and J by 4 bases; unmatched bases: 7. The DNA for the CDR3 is TGTGCCAGTAGTTCCACGACAGGGGCAAATCAGCCCCAGCATTTT. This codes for CASSSTTGANQPQHF.

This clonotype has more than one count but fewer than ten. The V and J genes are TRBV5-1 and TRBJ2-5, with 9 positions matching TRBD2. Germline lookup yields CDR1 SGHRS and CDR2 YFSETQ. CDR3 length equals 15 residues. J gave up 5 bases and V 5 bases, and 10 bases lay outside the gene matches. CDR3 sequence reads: CASRPPGAGGETQYF. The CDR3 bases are TGCGCCAGCAGGCCCCCCGGGGCGGGGGGGGAGACCCAGTACTTC.

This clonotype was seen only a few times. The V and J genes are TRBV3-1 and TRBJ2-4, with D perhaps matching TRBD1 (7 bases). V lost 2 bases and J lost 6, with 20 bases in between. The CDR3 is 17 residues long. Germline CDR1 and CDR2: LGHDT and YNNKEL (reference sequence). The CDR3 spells CASSQLPGGGRSNIQYF. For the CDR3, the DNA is TGTGCCAGCAGCCAACTCCCCGGAGGGGGCCGGTCAAACATTCAGTACTTC.

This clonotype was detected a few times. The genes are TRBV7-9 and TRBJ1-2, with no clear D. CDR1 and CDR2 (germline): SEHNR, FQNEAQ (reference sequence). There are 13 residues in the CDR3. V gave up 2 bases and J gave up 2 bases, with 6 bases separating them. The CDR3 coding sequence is TGTGCCAGCAGCTTACCCGGGAACTATGGCTACACCTTC. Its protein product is CASSLPGNYGYTF.

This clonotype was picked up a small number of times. The CDR3 DNA is TGTGCCAGCAGCCCCCGGGGGCAGAACTATGGCTACACCTTC. This gives the protein CASSPRGQNYGYTF. The J gene is TRBJ1-2, the V gene TRBV3-1; D possibly corresponds to TRBD1 (6 bases). Germline V gene sequence: CDR1 LGHDT, CDR2 YNNKEL (reference sequence). CDR3 length equals 14 residues. Trimming removed 4 bases from V and 2 bases from J, with 11 bases in between.

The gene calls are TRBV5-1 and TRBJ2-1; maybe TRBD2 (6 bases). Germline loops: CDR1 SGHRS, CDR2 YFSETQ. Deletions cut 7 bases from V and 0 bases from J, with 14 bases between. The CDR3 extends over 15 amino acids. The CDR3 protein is CASGRDSSSYNEQFF. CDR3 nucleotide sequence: TGCGCCAGCGGTCGGGACTCGAGCTCCTACAATGAGCAGTTCTTC.

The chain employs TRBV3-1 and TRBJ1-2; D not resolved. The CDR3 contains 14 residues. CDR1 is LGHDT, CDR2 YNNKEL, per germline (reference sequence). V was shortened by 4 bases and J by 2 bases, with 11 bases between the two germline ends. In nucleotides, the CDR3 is TGTGCCAGCAGCCGTTCTCGGGCCAACTATGGCTACACCTTC. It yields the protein CASSRSRANYGYTF.

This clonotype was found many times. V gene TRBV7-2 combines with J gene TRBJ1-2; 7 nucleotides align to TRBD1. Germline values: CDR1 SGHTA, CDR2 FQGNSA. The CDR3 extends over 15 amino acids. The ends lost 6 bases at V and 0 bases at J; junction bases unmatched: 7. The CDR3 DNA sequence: TGTGCCAGCAGTCCCTGGGACAGCGCTAACTATGGCTACACCTTC. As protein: CASSPWDSANYGYTF.

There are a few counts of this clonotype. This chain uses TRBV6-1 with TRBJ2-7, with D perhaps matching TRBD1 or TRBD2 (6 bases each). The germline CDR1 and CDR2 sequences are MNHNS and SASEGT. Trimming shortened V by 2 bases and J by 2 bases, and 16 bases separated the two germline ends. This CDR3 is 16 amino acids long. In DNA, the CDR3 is TGTGCCAGCAGTGAACAGGGGTCGCGGGGCACCTACGAGCAGTACTTC. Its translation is CASSEQGSRGTYEQYF.

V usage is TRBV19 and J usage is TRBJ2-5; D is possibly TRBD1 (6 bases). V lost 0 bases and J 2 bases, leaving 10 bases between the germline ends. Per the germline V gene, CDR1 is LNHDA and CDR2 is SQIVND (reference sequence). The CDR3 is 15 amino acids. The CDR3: CASSIDQQGQETQYF. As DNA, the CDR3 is TGTGCCAGTAGTATAGATCAGCAGGGGCAAGAGACCCAGTACTTC.

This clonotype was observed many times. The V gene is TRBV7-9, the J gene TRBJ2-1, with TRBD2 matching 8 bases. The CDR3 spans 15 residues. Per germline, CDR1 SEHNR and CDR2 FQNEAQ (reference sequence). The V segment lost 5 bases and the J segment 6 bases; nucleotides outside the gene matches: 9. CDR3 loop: CASSPASGPSNEQFF. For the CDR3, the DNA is TGTGCCAGCAGCCCGGCTAGCGGGCCAAGCAATGAGCAGTTCTTC.

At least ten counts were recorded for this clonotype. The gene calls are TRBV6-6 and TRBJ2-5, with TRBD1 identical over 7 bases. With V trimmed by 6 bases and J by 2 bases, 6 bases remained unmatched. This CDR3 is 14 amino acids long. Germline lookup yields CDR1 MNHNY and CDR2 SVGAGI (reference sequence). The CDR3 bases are TGTGCCAGCAGCCCGGGACAGTTTCAAGAGACCCAGTACTTC. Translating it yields CASSPGQFQETQYF.

The chain's CDR3 is CSARVGAGGASEIETQYF. Written as DNA, the CDR3 is TGCAGTGCTAGAGTGGGGGCAGGGGGGGCTAGCGAGATCGAGACCCAGTACTTC. The chain is built from TRBV20-1 and TRBJ2-5; perhaps D is TRBD1 or TRBD2 (7 bases each). The germline gives CDR1 DFQATT, CDR2 SNEGSKA (reference sequence). V shed 1 base and J shed 5 bases, with 26 bases lying between them. This CDR3 region has 18 residues.

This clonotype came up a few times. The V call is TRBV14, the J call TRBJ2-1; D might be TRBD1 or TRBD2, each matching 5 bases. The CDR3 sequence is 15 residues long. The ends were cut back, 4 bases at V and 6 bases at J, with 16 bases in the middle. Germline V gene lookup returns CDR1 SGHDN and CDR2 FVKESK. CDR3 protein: CASSRRDGQPNEQFF. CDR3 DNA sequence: TGTGCCAGCAGCCGCCGGGACGGCCAGCCCAATGAGCAGTTCTTC.

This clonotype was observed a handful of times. The CDR3 coding sequence is TGCAGCGCCACTACACCGAACACTGAAGCTTTCTTT. Amino acid sequence: CSATTPNTEAFF. The chain uses TRBV29-1 and TRBJ1-1; D is ambiguous. This CDR3 region has 12 residues. The germline V gene encodes CDR1 SQVTM and CDR2 ANQGSEA. V lost 7 bases and J 1 base, leaving 10 bases between the germline ends.

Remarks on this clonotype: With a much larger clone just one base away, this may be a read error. The CDR3 sequence is CSVVGDRAHEQYF. The CDR3 nucleotides read TGCAGCGTTGTGGGGGACAGGGCTCACGAGCAGTACTTC. The chain employs TRBV29-1 and TRBJ2-7; 9 nucleotides match TRBD1. The germline CDR1 and CDR2 sequences are SQVTM and ANQGSEA. Losses at the gene ends were 4 bases for V and 5 bases for J; bases not matched to a gene: 6. The CDR3 has 13 residues.

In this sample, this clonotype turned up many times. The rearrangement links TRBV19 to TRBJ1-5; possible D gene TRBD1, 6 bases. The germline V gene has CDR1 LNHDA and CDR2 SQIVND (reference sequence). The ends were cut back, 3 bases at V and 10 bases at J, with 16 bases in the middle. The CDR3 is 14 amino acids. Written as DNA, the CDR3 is TGTGCCAGTAGTATCCCCAATACAGGGAACCCCCAGCATTTT. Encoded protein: CASSIPNTGNPQHF.

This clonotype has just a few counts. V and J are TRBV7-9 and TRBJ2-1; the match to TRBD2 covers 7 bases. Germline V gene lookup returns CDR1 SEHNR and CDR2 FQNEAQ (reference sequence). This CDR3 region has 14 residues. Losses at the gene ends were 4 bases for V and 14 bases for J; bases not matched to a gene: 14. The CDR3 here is CASSSLGLAVFKFF. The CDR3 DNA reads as TGTGCCAGCAGCTCACTGGGGCTAGCGGTTTTCAAGTTCTTC.

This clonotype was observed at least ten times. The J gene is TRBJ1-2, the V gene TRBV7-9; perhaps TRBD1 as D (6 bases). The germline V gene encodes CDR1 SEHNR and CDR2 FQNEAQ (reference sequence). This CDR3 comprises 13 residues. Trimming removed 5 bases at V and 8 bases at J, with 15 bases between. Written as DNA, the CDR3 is TGTGCCAGCAGCGTGGGAGGGGGACGGGGCTACACCTTC. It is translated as CASSVGGGRGYTF.

Written as DNA, the CDR3 is TGTGCCAGTCAGATAGGGACGTTAGACTCCGGGGAGCTGTTTTTT. This translates into CASQIGTLDSGELFF. The chain uses TRBV19 and TRBJ2-2; the D gene could be TRBD1 or TRBD2 (5 bases each). From germline, CDR1 is LNHDA and CDR2 SQIVND (reference sequence). This CDR3 is 15 amino acids long. With 8 bases removed from V and 6 bases from J, the gap between germline ends came to 19 bases.

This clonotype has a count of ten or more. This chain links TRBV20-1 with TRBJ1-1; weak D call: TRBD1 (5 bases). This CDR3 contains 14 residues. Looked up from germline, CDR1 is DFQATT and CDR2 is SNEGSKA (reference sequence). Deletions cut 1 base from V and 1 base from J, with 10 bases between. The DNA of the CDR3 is TGCAGTGCTAGAGGGGGACGGCCGAACACTGAAGCTTTCTTT. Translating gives CSARGGRPNTEAFF.

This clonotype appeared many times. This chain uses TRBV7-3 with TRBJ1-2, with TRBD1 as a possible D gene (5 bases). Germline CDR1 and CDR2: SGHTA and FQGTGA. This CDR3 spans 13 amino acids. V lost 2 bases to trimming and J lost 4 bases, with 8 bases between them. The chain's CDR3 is CASSLQGGYGYTF. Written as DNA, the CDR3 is TGTGCCAGCAGCTTACAGGGAGGCTATGGCTACACCTTC.

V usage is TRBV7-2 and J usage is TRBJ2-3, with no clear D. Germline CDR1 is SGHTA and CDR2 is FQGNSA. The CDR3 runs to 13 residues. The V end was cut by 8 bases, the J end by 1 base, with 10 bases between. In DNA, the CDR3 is TGTGCCAGCGGCCAGAGCCGCACAGATACGCAGTATTTT. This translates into CASGQSRTDTQYF.

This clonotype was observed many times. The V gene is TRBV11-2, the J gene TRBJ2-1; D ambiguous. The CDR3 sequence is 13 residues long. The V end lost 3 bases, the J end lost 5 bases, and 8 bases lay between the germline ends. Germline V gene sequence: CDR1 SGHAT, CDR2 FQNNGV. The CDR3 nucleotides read TGTGCCAGCAGCTTGGATGCCCACAATGAGCAGTTCTTC. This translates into CASSLDAHNEQFF.

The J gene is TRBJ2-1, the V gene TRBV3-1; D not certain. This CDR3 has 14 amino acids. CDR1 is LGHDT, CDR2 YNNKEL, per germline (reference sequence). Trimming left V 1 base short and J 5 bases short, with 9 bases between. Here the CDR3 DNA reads TGTGCCAGCAGCCAAGGCAACCTCAACAATGAGCAGTTCTTC. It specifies CASSQGNLNNEQFF.

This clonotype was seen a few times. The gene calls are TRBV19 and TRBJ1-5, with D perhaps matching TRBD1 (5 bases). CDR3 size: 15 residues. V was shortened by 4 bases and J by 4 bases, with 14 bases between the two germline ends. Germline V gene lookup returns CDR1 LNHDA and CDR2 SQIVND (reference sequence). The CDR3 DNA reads TGTGCCAGTAGTACCCGGGACGGAATTAATCAGCCCCAGCATTTT. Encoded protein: CASSTRDGINQPQHF.

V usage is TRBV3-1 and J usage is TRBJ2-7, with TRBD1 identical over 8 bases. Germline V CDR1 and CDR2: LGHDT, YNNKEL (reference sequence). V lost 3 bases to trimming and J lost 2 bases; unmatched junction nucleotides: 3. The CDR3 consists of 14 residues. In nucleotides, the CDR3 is TGTGCCAGCAGCCACCGGGACAGGACCTACGAGCAGTACTTC. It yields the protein CASSHRDRTYEQYF.